Listed below are T cell receptor beta chains from one sample, sequenced in a study of PD-L1 blockade in urothelial cancer. Profiling relied on immunoSEQ multiplex PCR, and the TCRdb table lists in-frame clones only, not all of them. The sample comprises about 72,000 clones, 75% to 90% of which are singletons, and more than 3.5% rests with the top ten. The sample consisted of PBMCs, taken around atezolizumab (anti-PD-L1) treatment. The source is a man between 65 and 85 years old with urothelial cancer. CDR3s include the opening cysteine and the closing phenylalanine or tryptophan. The D gene is left open where the match is weak. Expanded clones get a size class; other rows say once, few or many, or leave the size out.

J gene,D gene,V gene,clone size,CDR3 DNA,CDR3 protein
TRBJ2-3,TRBD2,TRBV6-1,NA,TGTGCCAGCAGTGAAGCGGGCAGCGGGAGAAGGACAGATACGCAGTATTTT,CASSEAGSGRRTDTQYF
TRBJ2-5,NA,TRBV19,NA,TGTGCCAGTATGGGGGCTGAGACCCAGTACTTC,CASMGAETQYF
TRBJ2-7,NA,TRBV6-5,NA,TGTGCCAGCAGAACCAGGGGCCTCTCCTACGAGCAGTACTTC,CASRTRGLSYEQYF
TRBJ2-5,TRBD2,TRBV6-1,NA,TGTGCCAGCAGTGGTGGGACTAGCGGACGAGAGACCCAGTACTTC,CASSGGTSGRETQYF
TRBJ2-3,NA,TRBV9,once,TGTGCCAGCAGGGGGGGACAGTTCACAGATACGCAGTATTTT,CASRGGQFTDTQYF
TRBJ2-7,NA,TRBV5-1,NA,TGCGCCAGCAGCTCTGGCGGGGCGGACTCCTACGAGCAGTACTTC,CASSSGGADSYEQYF
TRBJ2-7,TRBD1,TRBV15,NA,TGTGCCACCAGCAGAGCCGGGACAGGGACCCACGAGCAGTACTTC,CATSRAGTGTHEQYF
TRBJ2-7,TRBD1,TRBV9,NA,TGTGCCAGCAGCGTAGGACAGGGTCTCTACGAGCAGTACTTC,CASSVGQGLYEQYF
TRBJ2-7,TRBD2,TRBV19,NA,TGTGCCAGTACGGATTCAAGCGGGAGTCTCGAGCAGTACTTC,CASTDSSGSLEQYF
TRBJ2-2,TRBD1,TRBV10-1,few,TGCGCCAGCAGTGGACAGGGGGTCACCGGGGAGCTGTTTTTT,CASSGQGVTGELFF
TRBJ1-2,NA,TRBV6-1,NA,TGTGCCAGCAGTCAACCCCCACAGGGTACCTACACCTTC,CASSQPPQGTYTF
TRBJ1-5,TRBD1,TRBV5-8,NA,TGTGCCAGCAGCTTCGGACAGGGGGGGAACAATCAGCCCCAGCATTTT,CASSFGQGGNNQPQHF
TRBJ1-2,NA,TRBV6-6,NA,TGTGCCAGCAACCAGAACAGGGTTCAAGGCTACACCTTC,CASNQNRVQGYTF
TRBJ1-1,TRBD1,TRBV5-1,NA,TGCGCCAGCAGCGACCGACAGGGTTACACTGAAGCTTTCTTT,CASSDRQGYTEAFF
TRBJ1-2,NA,TRBV28,NA,TGTGCCAGCAGTTTAGTCCCATATGGCTACACCTTC,CASSLVPYGYTF
TRBJ2-7,TRBD1,TRBV19,NA,TGTGCCAGTAGTCCGGGACAGGGACCTTACGAGCAGTACTTC,CASSPGQGPYEQYF
TRBJ2-3,NA,TRBV5-4,NA,TGTGCCAGCAGCTCGAGCCCTTCGACTCCAGATACGCAGTATTTT,CASSSSPSTPDTQYF
TRBJ2-5,TRBD1,TRBV7-9,few,TGTGCCAGCAGCTTACGGGGACAGGGTGCCCAAGAGACCCAGTACTTC,CASSLRGQGAQETQYF
TRBJ2-2,NA,TRBV5-1,NA,TGCGCCAGCAGCTTGGAGGTCGGGACCGGGGAGCTGTTTTTT,CASSLEVGTGELFF
TRBJ1-1,NA,TRBV15,NA,TGTGCCACCAGCAGACCACAGGGTGAAGCTTTCTTT,CATSRPQGEAFF
TRBJ1-4,TRBD1,TRBV6-5,NA,TGTGCCAGCAGTTACAACACAGGGGCCCATGGGGAAAAACTGTTTTTT,CASSYNTGAHGEKLFF
TRBJ2-1,TRBD2,TRBV11-2,NA,TGTGCCAGCAGCTTAGTCCGGACTAGCGGCTCCTACAATGAGCAGTTCTTC,CASSLVRTSGSYNEQFF
TRBJ2-5,NA,TRBV6-5,NA,TGTGCCAGCACCAAGACAGGTGGGGGAGAGACCCAGTACTTC,CASTKTGGGETQYF
TRBJ1-2,TRBD1,TRBV25-1,NA,TGTGCCAGCAGGCCGGGACAGGGGAATAACTATGGCTACACCTTC,CASRPGQGNNYGYTF
TRBJ1-4,TRBD1,TRBV18,once,TGTGCCAGCTCACCAAACAGGGGGGCTAATGAAAAACTGTTTTTT,CASSPNRGANEKLFF
TRBJ2-1,TRBD1,TRBV6-1,NA,TGTGCCAGCAGTGGGACAGGGCCGCCCGCCTACAATGAGCAGTTCTTC,CASSGTGPPAYNEQFF
TRBJ2-7,TRBD1,TRBV10-3,NA,TGTGCCACCTTAAACCGGGACAGGGGCTACGAGCAGTACTTC,CATLNRDRGYEQYF
TRBJ2-7,TRBD2,TRBV7-2,NA,TGTGCCAGCAGCCACTTAGTGTCTAGCGGGAAGCGGGACGAGCAGTACTTC,CASSHLVSSGKRDEQYF
TRBJ2-3,NA,TRBV9,few,TGTGCCAGCAGCGTAGGGCCCCGAGGTGGAGATACGCAGTATTTT,CASSVGPRGGDTQYF
TRBJ1-2,NA,TRBV6-5,NA,TGTGCCAGCAGTTACTCGAGTCAGGGGATCAGTGGCTACACCTTC,CASSYSSQGISGYTF
TRBJ2-7,NA,TRBV18,NA,TGTGCCAGCTCACGACTAGACAATTCCTACGAGCAGTACTTC,CASSRLDNSYEQYF
TRBJ2-3,TRBD2,TRBV7-2,NA,TGTGCCAGCAGCGCGTTGAGGACTAGCGGGAATACAGATACGCAGTATTTT,CASSALRTSGNTDTQYF
TRBJ1-3,NA,TRBV27,NA,TGTGCCAGCAGTCGCTACTCTGGAAACACCATATATTTT,CASSRYSGNTIYF
TRBJ2-1,TRBD1,TRBV7-7,NA,TGTGCCAGCAGCCGGGACAGGGGGACCTACAATGAGCAGTTCTTC,CASSRDRGTYNEQFF
TRBJ2-3,NA,TRBV18,once,TGTGCCAGCTCAACCTTCTCAGCAGATACGCAGTATTTT,CASSTFSADTQYF
TRBJ2-2,NA,TRBV7-9,once,TGTGCCAGCAGCTTCGACAGCCCCGGGGAGCTGTTTTTT,CASSFDSPGELFF
TRBJ2-5,NA,TRBV28,NA,TGTGCCAGCAGTCCCCCGGCTAGCATGCAGACCCAGTACTTC,CASSPPASMQTQYF
TRBJ1-1,TRBD1,TRBV28,NA,TGTGCCAGCAGTAAACGACAGGGGACTGAAGCTTTCTTT,CASSKRQGTEAFF
TRBJ2-7,NA,TRBV7-8,once,TGTGCCAGCAGCTTGAAAGAGCATCCCACCTACGAGCAGTACTTC,CASSLKEHPTYEQYF
TRBJ2-7,TRBD2,TRBV13,NA,TGTGCCAGCAGCTTAAGCGGGGGGGTAGGCTCCTACGAGCAGTACTTC,CASSLSGGVGSYEQYF
TRBJ2-1,NA,TRBV27,NA,TGTGCCAGCAGTTATAGAAATGAGCAGTTCTTC,CASSYRNEQFF